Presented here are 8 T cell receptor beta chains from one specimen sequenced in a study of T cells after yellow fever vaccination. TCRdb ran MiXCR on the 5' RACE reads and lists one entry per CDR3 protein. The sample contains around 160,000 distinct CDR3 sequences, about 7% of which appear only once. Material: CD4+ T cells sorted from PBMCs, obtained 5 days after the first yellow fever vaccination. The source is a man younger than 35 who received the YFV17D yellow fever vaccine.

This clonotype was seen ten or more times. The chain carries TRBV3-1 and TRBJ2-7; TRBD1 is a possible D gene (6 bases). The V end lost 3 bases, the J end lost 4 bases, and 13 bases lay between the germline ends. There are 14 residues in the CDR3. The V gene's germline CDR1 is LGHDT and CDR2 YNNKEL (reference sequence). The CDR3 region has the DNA TGTGCCAGCAGCCAGGGACATCGTGAGTACGAGCAGTACTTC. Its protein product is CASSQGHREYEQYF.

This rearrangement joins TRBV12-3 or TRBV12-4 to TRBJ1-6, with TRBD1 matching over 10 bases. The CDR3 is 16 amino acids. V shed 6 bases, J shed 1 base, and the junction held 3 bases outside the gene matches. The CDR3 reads CASSRDRGSYNSPLHF. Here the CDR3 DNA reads TGTGCCAGCAGCCGGGACAGGGGTTCCTATAATTCACCCCTCCACTTT.

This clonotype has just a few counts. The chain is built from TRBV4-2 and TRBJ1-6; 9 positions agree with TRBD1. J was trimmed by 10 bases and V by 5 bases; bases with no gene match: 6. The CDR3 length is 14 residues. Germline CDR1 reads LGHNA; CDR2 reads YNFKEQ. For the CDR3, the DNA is TGTGCCAGCAGCGACGGACAGGGGAGATCACCCCTCCACTTT. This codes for CASSDGQGRSPLHF.

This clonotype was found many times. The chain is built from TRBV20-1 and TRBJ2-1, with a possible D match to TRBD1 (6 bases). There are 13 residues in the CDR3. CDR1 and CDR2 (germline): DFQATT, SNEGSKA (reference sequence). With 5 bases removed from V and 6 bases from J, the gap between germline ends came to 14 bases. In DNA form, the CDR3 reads TGCAGTGCTCAACAGGGATCCGGCAATGAGCAGTTCTTC. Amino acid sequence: CSAQQGSGNEQFF.

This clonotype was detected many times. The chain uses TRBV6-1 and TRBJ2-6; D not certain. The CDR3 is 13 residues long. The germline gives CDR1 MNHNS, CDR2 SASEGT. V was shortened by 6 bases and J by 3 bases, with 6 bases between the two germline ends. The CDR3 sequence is CASRRSGANVLTF. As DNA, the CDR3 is TGTGCCAGCAGGAGGAGTGGGGCCAACGTCCTGACTTTC.

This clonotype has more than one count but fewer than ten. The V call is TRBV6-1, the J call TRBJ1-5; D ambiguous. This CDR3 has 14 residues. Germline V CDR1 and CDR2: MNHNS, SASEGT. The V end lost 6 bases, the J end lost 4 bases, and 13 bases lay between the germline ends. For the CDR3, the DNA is TGTGCCAGCAGAAGGTTCGGAGGAAATCAGCCCCAGCATTTT. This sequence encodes CASRRFGGNQPQHF.

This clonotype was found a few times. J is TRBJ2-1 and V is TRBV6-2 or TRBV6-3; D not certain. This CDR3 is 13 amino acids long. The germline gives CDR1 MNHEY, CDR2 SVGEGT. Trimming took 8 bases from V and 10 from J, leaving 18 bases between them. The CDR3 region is CASRFRPGKEQFF. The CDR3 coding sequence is TGTGCCAGCCGATTCAGGCCCGGAAAGGAGCAGTTCTTC.

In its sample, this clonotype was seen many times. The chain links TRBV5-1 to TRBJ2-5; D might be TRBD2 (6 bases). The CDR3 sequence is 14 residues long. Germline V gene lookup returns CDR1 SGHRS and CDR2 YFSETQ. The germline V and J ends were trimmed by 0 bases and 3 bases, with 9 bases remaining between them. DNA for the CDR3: TGCGCCAGCAGCTTGGTTGCGGGGAAAGAGACCCAGTACTTC. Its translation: CASSLVAGKETQYF.